The 25 T cell receptor beta chains below all came from one sample that was sequenced in a study of blood T cell repertoires in COVID-19. The repertoire was sequenced with immunoSEQ multiplex PCR; TCRdb's copy has only in-frame clones and lacks some. Found here are around 300,000 clones, around 85% of them singletons; the top ten hold 2% to 3%. The sequencing sample was made of PBMCs or T cells enriched from blood (not recorded which). The receptor set was obtained from a woman aged 45-60 years who had recovered from COVID-19.

The V gene is TRBV19, the J gene TRBJ1-5; D is undetermined. V lost 4 bases, J lost 2 bases, and 6 bases lay in between. The CDR3 is 13 amino acids. The germline V gene has CDR1 LNHDA and CDR2 SQIVND (reference sequence). The CDR3 DNA is TGTGCCAGTAGTAATTTCGGCAATCAGCCCCAGCATTTT. As protein: CASSNFGNQPQHF.

The rearrangement joins TRBV20-1 to TRBJ1-2; 7 bases line up with TRBD1. Germline values: CDR1 DFQATT, CDR2 SNEGSKA (reference sequence). With 3 bases clipped from V and 4 bases from J, the junction kept 5 bases outside the gene matches. The CDR3 totals 13 residues. CDR3 loop: CSASSQGPYGYTF. The CDR3 DNA follows: TGCAGTGCTAGTTCACAGGGGCCCTATGGCTACACCTTC.

V gene TRBV7-2 combines with J gene TRBJ1-5; perhaps TRBD1 as D (5 bases). Trimming cost V 5 bases and J 0 bases, with 8 bases left between them. Germline V lookup: CDR1 SGHTA, CDR2 FQGNSA. The CDR3 is 14 residues long. The CDR3 reads CASSIRVSNQPQHF. CDR3 nucleotides: TGTGCCAGCAGCATCAGGGTTAGCAATCAGCCCCAGCATTTT.

This rearrangement joins TRBV5-1 to TRBJ1-4; 10 positions match TRBD1. This CDR3 comprises 15 residues. J gave up 6 bases and V 6 bases, and 8 bases lay outside the gene matches. CDR1 is SGHRS, CDR2 YFSETQ, per germline. CDR3 bases: TGCGCCAGCACCGACCGGGACAGGGGTTATGAAAAACTGTTTTTT. Its protein is CASTDRDRGYEKLFF.

CDR3 region: CASSSGVGEKLFF. The CDR3 DNA reads as TGTGCCAGTTCTTCAGGGGTTGGTGAAAAACTGTTTTTT. The chain uses TRBV18 and TRBJ1-4; the D gene is possibly TRBD1 (6 bases). The germline V gene has CDR1 KGHSH and CDR2 LQKENI. The CDR3 has 13 residues. V lost 9 bases to trimming and J lost 7 bases, with 15 bases between them. The full variable domain, in which reference TRBV18 and TRBJ1-4 provide the parts outside the CDR3, is NAGVMQNPRHLVRRRGQEARLRCSPMKGHSHVYWYRQLPEEGLKFMVYLQKENIIDESGMPKERFSAEFPKEGPSILRIQQVVRGDSAAYFCASSSGVGEKLFFGSGTQLSVL.

This clone occurred once. The chain couples TRBV11-2 to TRBJ2-7; tentatively, D is TRBD2 (5 bases). This CDR3 region has 12 residues. Germline CDR1 reads SGHAT; CDR2 reads FQNNGV. V shed 5 bases and J shed 3 bases, with 8 bases lying between them. The CDR3 DNA is TGTGCCAGCAGCCCCGGGGACTACGAGCAGTACTTC. Protein sequence: CASSPGDYEQYF.

This clone was counted between two and nine times. The chain recombines TRBV7-3 with TRBJ2-1, with TRBD2 identical over 9 bases. This CDR3 has 14 residues. Germline loops: CDR1 SGHTA, CDR2 FQGTGA. Trimming removed 7 bases from V and 8 bases from J; junction bases left unmatched: 9. CDR3 amino acids: CASNRTSEEDEQFF. DNA for the CDR3: TGTGCCAGCAACCGGACTAGCGAGGAGGATGAGCAGTTCTTC.

The chain links TRBV9 to TRBJ2-1, with TRBD2 matching over 13 bases. This CDR3 is built from 16 residues. Germline CDR1 SGDLS, CDR2 YYNGEE. Trimming took 3 bases from V and 3 from J; bases not matched to a gene: 3. CDR3 coding DNA: TGTGCCAGCAGCGCAGGACTAGCGGGAGTCTACAATGAGCAGTTCTTC. Protein sequence: CASSAGLAGVYNEQFF.

This clone showed up just a few times. V and J are TRBV7-9 and TRBJ2-2, with 10 bases matching TRBD1. Trimming cost V 4 bases and J 3 bases; bases outside gene matches: 5. The CDR3 totals 16 residues. Germline lookup yields CDR1 SEHNR and CDR2 FQNEAQ (reference sequence). This CDR3 is CASSSGQGFYTGELFF. The CDR3 DNA sequence: TGTGCCAGCAGCTCGGGACAGGGGTTCTACACCGGGGAGCTGTTTTTT.

This rearrangement joins TRBV12-3 or TRBV12-4 to TRBJ1-1, with a tentative D call TRBD1 (5 bases). The length of the CDR3 is 13 residues. The ends were cut back, 6 bases at V and 3 bases at J, with 11 bases in the middle. CDR3 region: CASSRWGDTEAFF. The CDR3 bases are TGTGCCAGCAGCCGTTGGGGGGACACTGAAGCTTTCTTT.

V usage is TRBV6-1 and J usage is TRBJ2-3; 8 bases are a match to TRBD1. Germline V lookup: CDR1 MNHNS, CDR2 SASEGT. The CDR3 has 15 amino acids. V gave up 3 bases and J gave up 6 bases; unmatched junction bases: 8. The CDR3 spells CASSERQGMRDTQYF. The CDR3 DNA is TGTGCCAGCAGTGAGAGACAGGGGATGAGGGATACGCAGTATTTT.

V and J are TRBV6-5 and TRBJ1-1; D unclear. V gave up 6 bases and J gave up 0 bases, with 11 bases separating them. This CDR3 comprises 14 residues. From germline, CDR1 is MNHEY and CDR2 SVGAGI. CDR3 DNA sequence: TGTGCCAGCAGGGCCGGACTCATGAACACTGAAGCTTTCTTT. This codes for CASRAGLMNTEAFF.

The genes are TRBV7-6 and TRBJ2-5; 7 positions agree with TRBD1. J was trimmed by 2 bases and V by 5 bases; bases with no gene match: 5. Germline values: CDR1 SGHVS, CDR2 FNYEAQ. The CDR3 contains 14 residues. CDR3 bases: TGTGCCAGCAGCCTACAGACAGGGCAAGAGACCCAGTACTTC. Translation gives CASSLQTGQETQYF. Using reference TRBV7-6 and TRBJ2-5 for the parts outside the CDR3, the full variable domain is GAGVSQSPRYKVTKRGQDVALRCDPISGHVSLYWYRQALGQGPEFLTYFNYEAQQDKSGLPNDRFSAERPEGSISTLTIQRTEQRDSAMYRCASSLQTGQETQYFGPGTRLLVL.

The chain carries TRBV4-1 and TRBJ1-4; maybe TRBD1 (6 bases). V shed 1 base and J shed 3 bases, with 18 bases lying between them. The CDR3 is 18 residues long. Germline assignment: CDR1 MGHRA and CDR2 YSYEKL. CDR3 amino acids: CASSQVPGTLPSNEKLFF. The CDR3 nucleotides read TGCGCCAGCAGCCAAGTCCCCGGGACACTCCCGTCTAATGAAAAACTGTTTTTT.

A few counts support this clone. The chain combines TRBV19 with TRBJ1-5, with D unresolved. V lost 3 bases, J lost 7 bases, and 19 bases lay in between. CDR3 length: 16 amino acids. Germline values: CDR1 LNHDA, CDR2 SQIVND (reference sequence). The CDR3: CASSIGYRTPGQPQHF. The CDR3 nucleotides read TGTGCCAGTAGTATCGGTTACAGAACTCCGGGGCAGCCCCAGCATTTT.

The chain joins TRBV7-9 to TRBJ1-1; possible D gene TRBD1, 5 bases. The germline V and J ends were trimmed by 1 base and 4 bases, with 7 bases remaining between them. Per germline, CDR1 SEHNR and CDR2 FQNEAQ (reference sequence). The CDR3 is made up of 13 amino acids. The CDR3 sequence: CASSLDGATEAFF. In DNA form, the CDR3 reads TGTGCCAGCAGCTTAGATGGGGCCACTGAAGCTTTCTTT.

This chain connects TRBV3-1 (or the pseudogene TRBV3-2) to TRBJ1-2; D is unresolved. Trimming took 0 bases from V and 8 from J, leaving 16 bases between them. CDR1 is LGHDT and CDR2 is YNNKEL in the germline V gene (reference sequence). The CDR3 runs 15 residues. The CDR3 sequence: CASSQDLPGTWGYTF. CDR3 DNA: TGTGCCAGCAGCCAAGATCTGCCAGGAACCTGGGGCTACACCTTC.

The chain couples TRBV7-8 to TRBJ2-1; 10 bases map to TRBD2. CDR3 length equals 16 residues. Germline values: CDR1 SGHVS, CDR2 FQNEAQ. Trimming cost V 5 bases and J 12 bases; bases outside gene matches: 16. DNA of the CDR3: TGTGCCAGCAGCGGTATAGCGGGGGGTTCCGGAGTAACGCAGTTCTTC. Its protein is CASSGIAGGSGVTQFF.

The rearrangement uses TRBV6-5 and TRBJ1-3, with 8 bases that match TRBD1. V dropped 7 bases and J dropped 5; count of bases not matched to a gene: 7. Germline CDR1 is MNHEY and CDR2 is SVGAGI. This CDR3 contains 14 residues. Here the CDR3 reads CASISGGWRNTIYF. The CDR3 region has the DNA TGTGCCAGCATTTCAGGGGGCTGGCGAAACACCATATATTTT.

The chain uses TRBV19 and TRBJ1-2; D perhaps matches TRBD1 (5 bases). Germline CDR1 reads LNHDA; CDR2 reads SQIVND (reference sequence). The V gene lost 1 base and the J gene lost 8 bases, with 17 bases spanning the gap. This CDR3 region has 15 residues. The DNA of the CDR3 is TGTGCCAGTAGTATAGCAGGGTCAGGGCTTGGCGGCTACACCTTC. Translating it yields CASSIAGSGLGGYTF.

V and J are TRBV30 and TRBJ1-3; 8 positions match TRBD1. Losses at the gene ends were 0 bases for V and 5 bases for J; bases not matched to a gene: 12. The length of the CDR3 is 17 residues. CDR1 and CDR2 from the germline V gene are GTSNPN and SVGIG (reference sequence). The CDR3 region has the DNA TGTGCCTGGAGTGTAATTCCGACAGGGGTCTTGAGAAACACCATATATTTT. This encodes CAWSVIPTGVLRNTIYF. Complete variable domain (other parts from reference TRBV30 and TRBJ1-3): SQTIHQWPATLVQPVGSPLSLECTVEGTSNPNLYWYRQAAGRGLQLLFYSVGIGQISSEVPQNLSASRPQDRQFILSSKKLLLSDSGFYLCAWSVIPTGVLRNTIYFGEGSWLTVV.

The V gene is TRBV5-1, the J gene TRBJ1-3; tentative D call: TRBD1 (5 bases). The CDR3 runs to 16 residues. Trimming shortened V by 3 bases and J by 2 bases, and 15 bases separated the two germline ends. Looked up from germline, CDR1 is SGHRS and CDR2 is YFSETQ. CDR3 bases: TGCGCCAGCAGCTCCCAGGGTATTGGGGCTGGAAACACCATATATTTT. It codes for CASSSQGIGAGNTIYF.

V gene TRBV7-2 combines with J gene TRBJ2-5; 13 nucleotides match TRBD2. The germline V gene has CDR1 SGHTA and CDR2 FQGNSA. The CDR3 length is 16 residues. Unmatched junction bases numbered 7, after V lost 5 bases and J lost 4 bases. The CDR3 region is CASSRTSGRVGETQYF. CDR3 sequence (DNA): TGTGCCAGCAGCCGGACTAGCGGGAGAGTGGGAGAGACCCAGTACTTC. Full variable domain (missing parts from reference TRBV7-2 and TRBJ2-5): GAGVSQSPSNKVTEKGKDVELRCDPISGHTALYWYRQSLGQGLEFLIYFQGNSAPDKSGLPSDRFSAERTGGSVSTLTIQRTQQEDSAVYLCASSRTSGRVGETQYFGPGTRLLVL.

The chain carries TRBV5-1 and TRBJ1-1; the D gene is possibly TRBD1 (5 bases). Germline V gene data show CDR1 as SGHRS and CDR2 as YFSETQ. CDR3 length: 14 amino acids. Trimming cost V 3 bases and J 4 bases, with 13 bases left between them. CDR3 region: CASSSAGRATEAFF. The DNA for the CDR3 is TGCGCCAGCAGCTCGGCGGGGCGTGCCACTGAAGCTTTCTTT.

The J gene is TRBJ1-5, the V gene TRBV5-1; no reliable D call. Trimming cost V 2 bases and J 6 bases, with 9 bases left between them. CDR1 is SGHRS and CDR2 is YFSETQ in the germline V gene. The CDR3 sequence is 13 residues long. In nucleotides, the CDR3 is TGCGCCAGCAGCTTCGGTGGCGGTCAGCCCCAGCATTTT. It translates to CASSFGGGQPQHF.